A single sample is the source of the 18 T cell receptor beta chains below, sequenced in a study of blood T cell repertoires in COVID-19. Method: immunoSEQ multiplex PCR; TCRdb's copy keeps in-frame clones and lacks some. Seen here are 150,000 or so clones, approximately 95% observed once, and the top ten hold just under 2%. Sample: peripheral blood. All receptors come from a woman in her sixties with COVID-19, enrolled during active disease.

This chain connects TRBV30 to TRBJ1-4; D is uncertain. V was trimmed by 4 bases and J by 7 bases, leaving 10 bases between them. The CDR3 covers 12 residues. Germline assignment: CDR1 GTSNPN and CDR2 SVGIG (reference sequence). The CDR3 here is CAWNIGGEKLFF. CDR3 DNA: TGTGCCTGGAACATTGGCGGTGAAAAACTGTTTTTT. Together with reference TRBV30 and TRBJ1-4, the CDR3 gives the full variable domain: SQTIHQWPATLVQPVGSPLSLECTVEGTSNPNLYWYRQAAGRGLQLLFYSVGIGQISSEVPQNLSASRPQDRQFILSSKKLLLSDSGFYLCAWNIGGEKLFFGSGTQLSVL.

This chain joins TRBV6-5 and TRBJ1-3; D is unresolved. Germline CDR1 and CDR2: MNHEY and SVGAGI. V lost 0 bases, J lost 0 bases, and 6 bases lay in between. The CDR3 consists of 15 residues. CDR3 amino acids: CASSYSYNSGNTIYF. CDR3 coding DNA: TGTGCCAGCAGTTACTCGTACAACTCTGGAAACACCATATATTTT.

The rearrangement joins TRBV5-4 to TRBJ1-4; the D is unclear. Germline V gene data show CDR1 as SGHNT and CDR2 as YYREEE (reference sequence). V dropped 0 bases and J dropped 12 bases, with 12 bases sitting between them. CDR3 length equals 13 residues. The CDR3 sequence: CASSLGGGGQLFF. DNA of the CDR3: TGTGCCAGCAGCTTGGGGGGAGGCGGTCAACTGTTTTTT. Full variable domain (rest looked up from reference TRBV5-4 and TRBJ1-4): ETGVTQSPTHLIKTRGQQVTLRCSSQSGHNTVSWYQQALGQGPQFIFQYYREEENGRGNFPPRFSGLQFPNYSSELNVNALELDDSALYLCASSLGGGGQLFFGSGTQLSVL.

The chain combines TRBV9 with TRBJ2-1; D may be TRBD1 (6 bases). The V gene lost 3 bases and the J gene lost 10 bases, with 11 bases spanning the gap. Germline V gene lookup returns CDR1 SGDLS and CDR2 YYNGEE. The length of the CDR3 is 12 residues. The chain's CDR3 is CASSAGQTEQFF. The CDR3 region has the DNA TGTGCCAGCAGCGCCGGACAGACAGAGCAGTTCTTC.

This chain joins TRBV7-3 and TRBJ2-3, with 9 nucleotides matching TRBD1. Germline V lookup: CDR1 SGHTA, CDR2 FQGTGA. CDR3 length equals 15 residues. After removal of 6 bases from V and 3 bases from J, the junction contained 7 bases not matched to a gene. The CDR3 protein is CASSLDRGGTDTQYF. As DNA, the CDR3 is TGTGCCAGCAGTCTGGACAGGGGAGGAACAGATACGCAGTATTTT.

The V call is TRBV6-2 or TRBV6-3, the J call TRBJ1-5; D is ambiguous. Germline loops: CDR1 MNHEY, CDR2 SVGEGT. The CDR3 is made up of 13 amino acids. V lost 2 bases and J lost 5, with 7 bases in between. The CDR3 loop is CASSYVRDQPQHF. In DNA, the CDR3 is TGTGCCAGCAGTTACGTCCGGGATCAGCCCCAGCATTTT.

V and J are TRBV19 and TRBJ1-2, with 12 positions matching TRBD1. The CDR3 is made up of 14 amino acids. Germline V gene data show CDR1 as LNHDA and CDR2 as SQIVND (reference sequence). Losses at the gene ends were 8 bases for V and 4 bases for J; bases not matched to a gene: 5. Written as DNA, the CDR3 is TGTGCCAGTCGGGGACAGGGGGCTGTCTATGGCTACACCTTC. It is translated as CASRGQGAVYGYTF.

The rearrangement links TRBV19 to TRBJ1-2; D is undetermined. This CDR3 contains 13 residues. V lost 5 bases to trimming and J lost 5 bases, with 12 bases between them. Germline V gives CDR1 LNHDA, CDR2 SQIVND (reference sequence). CDR3 residues: CASSYGIRYGYTF. CDR3 in DNA: TGTGCCAGTAGTTACGGGATTCGGTATGGCTACACCTTC.

The J gene is TRBJ1-1, the V gene TRBV11-3; possible D gene TRBD1, 5 bases. There are 15 residues in the CDR3. Trimming took 4 bases from V and 1 from J, leaving 13 bases between them. The germline gives CDR1 SGHNT, CDR2 YENEEA. In DNA form, the CDR3 reads TGTGCCAGCAGCTCTAAGGGGCAGGGGAACACTGAAGCTTTCTTT. Residues: CASSSKGQGNTEAFF. The full variable domain, in which reference TRBV11-3 and TRBJ1-1 provide the parts outside the CDR3, is EAGVVQSPRYKIIEKKQPVAFWCNPISGHNTLYWYLQNLGQGPELLIRYENEEAVDDSQLPKDRFSAERLKGVDSTLKIQPAELGDSAVYLCASSSKGQGNTEAFFGQGTRLTVV.

This chain joins TRBV11-2 and TRBJ2-2; D ambiguous. The CDR3 sequence is 13 residues long. Germline V CDR1 and CDR2: SGHAT, FQNNGV. V lost 6 bases to trimming and J lost 7 bases, with 12 bases between them. The CDR3 protein is CASRRQSGGELFF. In DNA form, the CDR3 reads TGTGCCAGCAGGAGGCAGTCGGGCGGGGAGCTGTTTTTT. The full variable domain, rest sourced from reference TRBV11-2 and TRBJ2-2, is EAGVAQSPRYKIIEKRQSVAFWCNPISGHATLYWYQQILGQGPKLLIQFQNNGVVDDSQLPKDRFSAERLKGVDSTLKIQPAKLEDSAVYLCASRRQSGGELFFGEGSRLTVL.

J is TRBJ1-5 and V is TRBV6-1; the D is unclear. The CDR3 runs to 12 residues. Germline assignment: CDR1 MNHNS and CDR2 SASEGT. The V end lost 0 bases, the J end lost 7 bases, and 4 bases lay between the germline ends. The DNA for the CDR3 is TGTGCCAGCAGTGAAGCCAGGCAGCCCCAGCATTTT. It yields the protein CASSEARQPQHF.

The chain is built from TRBV6-6 and TRBJ1-3, with 9 bases aligning to TRBD1. With 6 bases clipped from V and 4 bases from J, the junction kept 7 bases outside the gene matches. The germline gives CDR1 MNHNY, CDR2 SVGAGI (reference sequence). This CDR3 comprises 15 residues. The CDR3, as DNA: TGTGCCAGCAGACAAGACAGGGGGTCAGGAAACACCATATATTTT. Translating it yields CASRQDRGSGNTIYF.

The gene calls are TRBV6-5 and TRBJ1-3; D is uncertain. Germline CDR1 reads MNHEY; CDR2 reads SVGAGI. Between the trimmed V and J ends, which lost 6 bases and 0 bases, there was a span of 9 bases. CDR3 length: 14 residues. In DNA form, the CDR3 reads TGTGCCAGCAGAGACACCGTCTCTGGAAACACCATATATTTT. Amino acid sequence: CASRDTVSGNTIYF.

Only one count was recorded for this clone. The rearrangement joins TRBV5-3 to TRBJ2-1; 13 bases are a match to TRBD2. TRBV5-3 qualifies as an ORF whose function is uncertain. The length of the CDR3 is 16 residues. J gave up 8 bases and V 3 bases, and 8 bases lay outside the gene matches. CDR3 protein: CARSYQTSGGEDEQFF. DNA for the CDR3: TGTGCCAGAAGCTATCAAACTAGCGGGGGGGAGGATGAGCAGTTCTTC.

The chain employs TRBV11-2 and TRBJ2-2, with 7 bases that match TRBD1. The V segment lost 0 bases and the J segment 7 bases; nucleotides outside the gene matches: 17. Germline lookup yields CDR1 SGHAT and CDR2 FQNNGV. This CDR3 has 19 residues. The CDR3 DNA reads TGTGCCAGCAGCTTAGATCGGGGACAGACCAAAGTTTCATACGGGGAGCTGTTTTTT. Its translation is CASSLDRGQTKVSYGELFF.

The chain employs TRBV5-5 and TRBJ2-5, with 7 bases identical to TRBD2. The V gene's germline CDR1 is SGHKS and CDR2 YYEKEE (reference sequence). The V and J ends lost 2 bases and 0 bases, in that order; junction bases with no gene match: 7. The CDR3 has 16 residues. CDR3 coding DNA: TGTGCCAGCAGCTTCGCCGGGACTACGTACCAAGAGACCCAGTACTTC. Protein product: CASSFAGTTYQETQYF.

This chain connects TRBV6-5 to TRBJ1-2; TRBD1 matches 11 bases. The CDR3 loop spans 14 amino acids. V was pared by 10 bases and J by 3 bases, with 7 bases of the junction left unmatched. Germline CDR1 and CDR2: MNHEY and SVGAGI. The CDR3 DNA reads TGTGCCACCGCGGACAGGGGGCGCGACTATGGCTACACCTTC. Its protein product is CATADRGRDYGYTF.

The V gene is TRBV4-3, the J gene TRBJ2-5; 8 positions match TRBD2. Germline V gene sequence: CDR1 LGHNA, CDR2 YSLEER. This CDR3 spans 16 amino acids. V gave up 3 bases and J gave up 1 base; unmatched junction bases: 7. The CDR3 spells CASSQGSGGVQETQYF. The DNA of the CDR3 is TGCGCCAGCAGCCAGGGGAGCGGGGGAGTCCAAGAGACCCAGTACTTC.